Listed below are T cell receptor beta chains from one sample, sequenced in a study of blood T cell repertoires in COVID-19. The table came from immunoSEQ multiplex PCR; TCRdb's copy has only in-frame clones and leaves some out. The sample carries roughly 180,000 clones, 65% to 85% recorded once. The sequenced sample consisted of peripheral blood. The receptors were sampled from a woman aged 30 to 39 with acute or convalescent COVID-19. CDR3s include the opening cysteine and the closing phenylalanine or tryptophan. D genes are given only for firm matches. Clone size is given for some rows only: seen once, a few or many times, or a class if the clone is expanded.

size	D	V	J	DNA	CDR3
-	-	TRBV28	TRBJ2-2	TGTGCCAGCAGCCCGGCCTGGGCCGGCACCGGGGAGCTGTTTTTT	CASSPAWAGTGELFF
-	-	TRBV9	TRBJ2-2	TGTGCCAGCAGACCGGGGGGCCGTAACACCGGGGAGCTGTTTTTT	CASRPGGRNTGELFF
-	-	TRBV19	TRBJ1-1	TGTGCCAGTAGTGGCGCGCAGGGTACTGAAGCTTTCTTT	CASSGAQGTEAFF
-	TRBD2	TRBV9	TRBJ2-2	TGTGCCAGCAGCGTAGGACCGGGACTAGCGGGGGGCGGGACCGGGGAGCTGTTTTTT	CASSVGPGLAGGGTGELFF
-	-	TRBV28	TRBJ1-2	TGTGCCAGCAGTTTCTGGGGCCAAGCTAACTATGGCTACACCTTC	CASSFWGQANYGYTF
-	TRBD2	TRBV6-4	TRBJ2-3	TGTGCCAGCAGCCCCGGGAGGGCGGTGGATACGCAGTATTTT	CASSPGRAVDTQYF
-	-	TRBV10-3	TRBJ1-2	TGTGCCATCAGTGAGATCGCACAGCTAAATCGGAATGGCTACACCTTC	CAISEIAQLNRNGYTF
-	-	TRBV24-1	TRBJ2-3	TGTGCCACCAGTGATAGGACAGCCTCTAGCACAGATACGCAGTATTTT	CATSDRTASSTDTQYF
-	TRBD1	TRBV7-2	TRBJ1-2	TGTGCCAGCAGATACTCCCAGGGGGCTCTGTTTGGCTACACCTTC	CASRYSQGALFGYTF
-	TRBD2	TRBV6-1	TRBJ2-1	TGTGCCAGCAGTGAGACTAGCGGGAGAACAAATGAGCAGTTCTTC	CASSETSGRTNEQFF
-	-	TRBV18	TRBJ1-2	TGTGCCAGCTCACCATTTATCCAGGGGCAGGAGTATGGCTACACCTTC	CASSPFIQGQEYGYTF
once	-	TRBV6-5	TRBJ1-2	TGTGCCAGCAGGTACAGGTTAGCGAATGGCTACACCTTC	CASRYRLANGYTF
-	-	TRBV7-9	TRBJ2-7	TGTGCCAGCAGCCGGACAGCGTCCCCATCCTACGAGCAGTACTTC	CASSRTASPSYEQYF
-	-	TRBV28	TRBJ2-5	TGTGCCAGCAGTTCTCTTTCGCATGGTAGCGGAGAGCCAGAGACCCAGTACTTC	CASSSLSHGSGEPETQYF
-	TRBD1	TRBV7-8	TRBJ1-6	TGTGCCAGCAGCTTAGACCTGACAGGGTCCTATAATTCACCCCTCCACTTT	CASSLDLTGSYNSPLHF
-	-	TRBV28	TRBJ1-6	TGTGCCAGCAGTTCATCGGGACTGGGGATCCACTTT	CASSSSGLGIHF